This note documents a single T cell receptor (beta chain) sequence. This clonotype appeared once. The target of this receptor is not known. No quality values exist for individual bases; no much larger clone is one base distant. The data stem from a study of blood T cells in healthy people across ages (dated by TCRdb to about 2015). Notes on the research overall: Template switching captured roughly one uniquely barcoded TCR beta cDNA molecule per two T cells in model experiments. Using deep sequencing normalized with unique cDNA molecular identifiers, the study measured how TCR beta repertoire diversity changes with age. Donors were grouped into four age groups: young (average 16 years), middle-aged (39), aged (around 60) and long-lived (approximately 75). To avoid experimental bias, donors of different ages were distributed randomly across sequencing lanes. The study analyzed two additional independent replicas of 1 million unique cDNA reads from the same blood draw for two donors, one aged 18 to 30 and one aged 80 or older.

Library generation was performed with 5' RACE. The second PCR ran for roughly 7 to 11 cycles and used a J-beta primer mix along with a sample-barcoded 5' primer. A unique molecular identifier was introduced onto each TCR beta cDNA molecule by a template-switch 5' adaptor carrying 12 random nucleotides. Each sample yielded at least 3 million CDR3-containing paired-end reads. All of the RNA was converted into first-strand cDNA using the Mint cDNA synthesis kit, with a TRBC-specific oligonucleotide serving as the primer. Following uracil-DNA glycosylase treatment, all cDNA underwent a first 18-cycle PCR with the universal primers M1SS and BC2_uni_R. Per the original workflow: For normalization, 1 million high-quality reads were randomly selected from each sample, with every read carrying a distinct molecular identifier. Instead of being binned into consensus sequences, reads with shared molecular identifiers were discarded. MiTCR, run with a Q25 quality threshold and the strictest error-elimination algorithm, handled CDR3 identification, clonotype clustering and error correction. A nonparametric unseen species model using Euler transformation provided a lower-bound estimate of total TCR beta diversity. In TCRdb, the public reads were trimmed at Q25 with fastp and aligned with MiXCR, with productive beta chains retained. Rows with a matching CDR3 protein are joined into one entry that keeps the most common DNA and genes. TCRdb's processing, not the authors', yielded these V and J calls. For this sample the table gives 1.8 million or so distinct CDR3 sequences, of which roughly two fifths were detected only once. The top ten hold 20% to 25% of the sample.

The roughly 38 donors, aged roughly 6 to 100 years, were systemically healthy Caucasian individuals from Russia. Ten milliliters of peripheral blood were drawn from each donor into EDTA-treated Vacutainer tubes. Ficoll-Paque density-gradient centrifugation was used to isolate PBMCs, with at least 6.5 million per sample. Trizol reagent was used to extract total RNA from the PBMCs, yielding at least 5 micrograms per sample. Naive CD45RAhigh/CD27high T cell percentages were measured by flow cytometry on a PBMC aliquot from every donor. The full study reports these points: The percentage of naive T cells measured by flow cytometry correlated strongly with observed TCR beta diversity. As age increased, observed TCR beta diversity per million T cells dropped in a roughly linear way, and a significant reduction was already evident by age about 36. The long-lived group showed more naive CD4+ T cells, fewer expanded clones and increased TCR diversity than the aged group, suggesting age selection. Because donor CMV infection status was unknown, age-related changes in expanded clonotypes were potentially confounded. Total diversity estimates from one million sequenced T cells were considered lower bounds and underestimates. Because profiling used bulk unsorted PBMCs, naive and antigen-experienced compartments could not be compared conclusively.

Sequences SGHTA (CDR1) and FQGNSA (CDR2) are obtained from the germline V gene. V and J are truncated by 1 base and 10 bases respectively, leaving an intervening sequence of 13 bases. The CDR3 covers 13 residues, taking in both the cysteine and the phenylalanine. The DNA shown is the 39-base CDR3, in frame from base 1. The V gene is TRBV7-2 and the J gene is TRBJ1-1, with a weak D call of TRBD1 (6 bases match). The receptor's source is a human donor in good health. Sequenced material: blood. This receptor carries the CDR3 CASSLDRALGAFF. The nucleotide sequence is TGTGCCAGCAGCTTAGACAGGGCGCTAGGAGCTTTCTTT.